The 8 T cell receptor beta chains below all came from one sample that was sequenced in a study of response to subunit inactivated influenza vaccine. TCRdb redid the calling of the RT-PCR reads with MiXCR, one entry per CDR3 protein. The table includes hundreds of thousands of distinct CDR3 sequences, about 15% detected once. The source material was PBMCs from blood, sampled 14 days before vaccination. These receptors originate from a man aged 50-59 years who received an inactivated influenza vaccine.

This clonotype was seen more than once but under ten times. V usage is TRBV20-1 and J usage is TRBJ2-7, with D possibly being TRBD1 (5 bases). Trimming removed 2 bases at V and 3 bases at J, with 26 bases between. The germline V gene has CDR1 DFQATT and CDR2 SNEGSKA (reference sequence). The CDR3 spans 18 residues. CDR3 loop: CSARSQGQGRVSYYEQYF. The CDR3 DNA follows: TGCAGTGCTAGATCTCAAGGTCAGGGTCGAGTCTCGTACTACGAGCAGTACTTC.

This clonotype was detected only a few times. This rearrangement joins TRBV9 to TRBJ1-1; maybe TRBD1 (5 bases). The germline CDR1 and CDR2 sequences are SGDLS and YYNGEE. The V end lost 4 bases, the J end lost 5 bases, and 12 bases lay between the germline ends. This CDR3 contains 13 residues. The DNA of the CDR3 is TGTGCCAGCAGCCCCGGGACGTCTACTGAAGCTTTCTTT. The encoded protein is CASSPGTSTEAFF.

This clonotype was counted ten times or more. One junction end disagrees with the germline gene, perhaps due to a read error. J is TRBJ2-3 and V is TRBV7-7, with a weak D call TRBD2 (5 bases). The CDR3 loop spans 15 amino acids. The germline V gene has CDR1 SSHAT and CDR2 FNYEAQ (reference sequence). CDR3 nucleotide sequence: TGTGCTAGCAGCTTAGGCACCGGGAACACAGATACGCAGTATTTT. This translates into CASSLGTGNTDTQYF.

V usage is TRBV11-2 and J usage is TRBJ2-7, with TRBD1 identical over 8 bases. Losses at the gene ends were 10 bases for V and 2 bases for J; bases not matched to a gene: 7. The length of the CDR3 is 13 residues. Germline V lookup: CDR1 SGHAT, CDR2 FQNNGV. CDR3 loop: CATGQGPAYEQYF. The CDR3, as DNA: TGTGCCACAGGACAGGGCCCGGCCTACGAGCAGTACTTC.

The CDR3 spells CASSSPGGWETQYF. The CDR3 bases are TGTGCCAGCTCATCCCCGGGGGGCTGGGAGACCCAGTACTTC. The V call is TRBV2, the J call TRBJ2-5; D might be TRBD2 (7 bases). This CDR3 is 14 amino acids long. V lost 8 bases, J lost 5 bases, and 18 bases lay in between. Germline V gives CDR1 SNHLY, CDR2 FYNNEI.

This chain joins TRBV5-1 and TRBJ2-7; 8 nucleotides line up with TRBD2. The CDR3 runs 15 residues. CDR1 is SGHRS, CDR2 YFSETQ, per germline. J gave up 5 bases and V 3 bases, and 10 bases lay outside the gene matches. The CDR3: CASSSGGSGENEQYF. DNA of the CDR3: TGCGCCAGCAGCTCGGGAGGTAGCGGGGAGAACGAGCAGTACTTC.

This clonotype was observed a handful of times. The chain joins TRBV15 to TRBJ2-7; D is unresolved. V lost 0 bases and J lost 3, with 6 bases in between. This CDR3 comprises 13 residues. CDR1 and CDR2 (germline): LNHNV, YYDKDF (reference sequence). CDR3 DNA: TGTGCCACCAGCAGAGATGCCTTCTACGAGCAGTACTTC. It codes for CATSRDAFYEQYF.

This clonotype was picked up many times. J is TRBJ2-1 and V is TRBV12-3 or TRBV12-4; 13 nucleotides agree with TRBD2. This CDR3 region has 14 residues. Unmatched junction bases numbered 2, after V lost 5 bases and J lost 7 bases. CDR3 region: CASSAGLAGNEQFF. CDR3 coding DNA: TGTGCCAGCAGTGCGGGACTAGCGGGGAATGAGCAGTTCTTC.